What follows is one TCR beta chain and its context. Its specificity is unknown. The source of the sample is a study of CD8+ T cells in alopecia areata. Study information: Each day, treated patients took oral tofacitinib twice, at 5 to 10 mg per dose.

The CDR3 length is 12 residues. Trimming removed 6 bases from V and 3 bases from J, with 6 bases in between. Germline CDR1 and CDR2: SNHLY and FYNNEI. Treatment specified: oral pan-JAK inhibitor, 5-10 mg twice daily. Findings and limits, study-wide: Many expanded lesional clones persisted during tofacitinib (in both scalp and blood). Scalp lesions, especially in alopecia totalis/universalis, had higher clonality than normal scalp.

RNA extraction and reverse transcription yielded cDNA as sequencing template. Using immunoSEQ multiplex PCR, the repertoire was profiled, and TCRdb retains in-frame clones only, with some absent. The sample includes 190,000 or so clones, around 50% seen only once; the top ten take roughly 12%. The starting material was CD8+ T cells sorted from blood, obtained at week 24, from a patient treated with tofacitinib. The chain has TRBV2 and TRBJ2-1; D unresolved. The TCR was taken from a human donor with alopecia areata. This chain's CDR3 is CASRIGYNEQFF. The CDR3, as DNA: TGTGCCAGCAGGATAGGCTACAATGAGCAGTTCTTC.